The 17 T cell receptor beta chains below were found in one sample sequenced in a study of control samples from healthy donors and cancer patients. Measured with immunoSEQ multiplex PCR; TCRdb has only the in-frame clones, and not every one. Of 95,000 to 150,000 clones detected, approximately 92% appear once; the ten largest clones hold 0.55% to 0.6%. Sequencing used PBMCs. These receptors came from an elderly man with head and neck cancer.

V is TRBV10-3 and J is TRBJ2-2; D not certain. Germline values: CDR1 ENHRY, CDR2 SYGVKD. The CDR3 consists of 15 residues. The ends were cut back, 6 bases at V and 7 bases at J, with 18 bases in the middle. The CDR3 region has the DNA TGTGCCATCAGCTTTAGTAGCAACACCCACGGGGAGCTGTTTTTT. Translation gives CAISFSSNTHGELFF.

The rearrangement joins TRBV30 to TRBJ1-3; D unresolved. This CDR3 comprises 15 residues. Germline CDR1 and CDR2: GTSNPN and SVGIG (reference sequence). V shed 2 bases and J shed 0 bases, with 11 bases lying between them. The CDR3 sequence: CAWSYTTHSGNTIYF. The CDR3 nucleotides read TGTGCCTGGAGTTATACAACTCACTCTGGAAACACCATATATTTT.

The chain recombines TRBV30 with TRBJ2-2; D remains ambiguous. The CDR3 runs 14 residues. Germline lookup yields CDR1 GTSNPN and CDR2 SVGIG (reference sequence). Trimming removed 0 bases from V and 5 bases from J, with 10 bases in between. CDR3 amino acids: CAWSVAGFTGELFF. CDR3 DNA sequence: TGTGCCTGGAGTGTCGCCGGGTTTACCGGGGAGCTGTTTTTT.

V gene TRBV12-5 combines with J gene TRBJ2-2, with 7 bases identical to TRBD2. This CDR3 has 13 amino acids. V lost 7 bases and J lost 9; bases outside the gene matches: 8. Germline V CDR1 and CDR2: LGHNT, FRNRAP. As DNA, the CDR3 is TGTGCTAGTGCCCCCTCGGGGGGTCGGGAGCTGTTTTTT. Its translation: CASAPSGGRELFF.

The chain has TRBV5-6 and TRBJ2-7; D remains ambiguous. Germline V lookup: CDR1 SGHDT, CDR2 YYEEEE. Trimming removed 1 base at V and 3 bases at J, with 17 bases between. This CDR3 comprises 16 residues. The CDR3 coding sequence is TGTGCCAGCAGCTTGCCGCCCACGAGCCCAAACTACGAGCAGTACTTC. Translated, it gives CASSLPPTSPNYEQYF.

The chain uses TRBV6-6 and TRBJ1-1, with TRBD1 matching over 8 bases. V gave up 2 bases and J gave up 4 bases; unmatched junction bases: 9. CDR1 is MNHNY and CDR2 is SVGAGI in the germline V gene (reference sequence). The CDR3 has 16 amino acids. The chain's CDR3 is CASSYVLGQGGTEAFF. The DNA of the CDR3 is TGTGCCAGCAGTTACGTCCTTGGACAGGGTGGCACTGAAGCTTTCTTT.

Details on this clone: The junction shows a germline mismatch at one end, possibly a read error. The J gene is TRBJ2-1, the V gene TRBV5-1, with TRBD2 matching over 9 bases. Germline-derived CDR1 and CDR2 are SGHRS and YFSETQ. The CDR3 has 14 residues. CDR3 nucleotide sequence: TGCGCCAGCACCTTGACTAGCGGAAACAATGAGCAGTTCTTC. This codes for CASTLTSGNNEQFF.

The rearrangement uses TRBV4-1 and TRBJ2-7; D is uncertain. The CDR3 has 16 residues. The germline V gene has CDR1 MGHRA and CDR2 YSYEKL. The V end was cut by 0 bases, the J end by 2 bases, with 14 bases between. The CDR3 here is CASSQDITPGPYEQYF. CDR3 nucleotide sequence: TGCGCCAGCAGCCAAGATATTACCCCGGGCCCCTACGAGCAGTACTTC.

The chain employs TRBV4-1 and TRBJ2-1, with a possible D match to TRBD1 (5 bases). CDR3 length: 18 amino acids. V was shortened by 3 bases and J by 0 bases, with 18 bases between the two germline ends. Germline CDR1 and CDR2: MGHRA and YSYEKL. The CDR3 coding sequence is TGCGCCAGCAGCCAGAGGTTCGACAGTTCGAGCTCCTACAATGAGCAGTTCTTC. This translates into CASSQRFDSSSSYNEQFF.

This sequence joins TRBV18 and TRBJ2-2, with D possibly TRBD1 on 6 matching bases. The CDR3 loop spans 15 amino acids. Germline CDR1 and CDR2: KGHSH and LQKENI. The V gene lost 3 bases and the J gene lost 1 base, with 9 bases spanning the gap. The CDR3 is CASSPGHQNTGELFF. CDR3 coding DNA: TGTGCCAGCTCACCGGGACACCAGAACACCGGGGAGCTGTTTTTT.

The chain has TRBV5-1 and TRBJ2-2; D unresolved. The V and J ends lost 1 base and 5 bases respectively, with 9 bases between them. The V gene's germline CDR1 is SGHRS and CDR2 YFSETQ. The CDR3 totals 14 residues. The CDR3 nucleotides read TGCGCCAGCAGCTTGCAACCGAGGACCGGGGAGCTGTTTTTT. Translating gives CASSLQPRTGELFF.

The chain joins TRBV7-2 to TRBJ2-7; 15 nucleotides align to TRBD2. The V gene's germline CDR1 is SGHTA and CDR2 FQGNSA. The length of the CDR3 is 15 residues. Losses at the gene ends were 2 bases for V and 7 bases for J; bases not matched to a gene: 3. In nucleotides, the CDR3 is TGTGCCAGCAGCTTATTGGGACTAGCGGGGGGTGAGCAGTACTTC. Translating it yields CASSLLGLAGGEQYF.

The chain is built from TRBV5-1 and TRBJ1-2; D is unclear. This CDR3 is built from 14 residues. Between the trimmed V and J ends, which lost 4 bases and 8 bases, there was a span of 18 bases. The germline CDR1 and CDR2 sequences are SGHRS and YFSETQ. CDR3 sequence reads: CASSPGLRESGYTF. In nucleotides, the CDR3 is TGCGCCAGCAGCCCCGGACTTCGGGAGAGCGGCTACACCTTC.

This clone was observed a single time. The rearrangement links TRBV19 to TRBJ2-6; D gene ambiguous. The CDR3 runs to 16 residues. Per the germline V gene, CDR1 is LNHDA and CDR2 is SQIVND (reference sequence). The V end was cut by 3 bases, the J end by 2 bases, with 11 bases between. This CDR3 is CASSIVGGTGANVLTF. The CDR3 DNA follows: TGTGCCAGTAGTATTGTGGGTGGAACTGGGGCCAACGTCCTGACTTTC.

The chain has TRBV3-1 (or the pseudogene TRBV3-2) and TRBJ2-7, with a possible D match to TRBD2 (5 bases). CDR1 is LGHDT and CDR2 is YNNKEL in the germline V gene (reference sequence). This CDR3 region has 14 residues. With 4 bases removed from V and 3 bases from J, the gap between germline ends came to 13 bases. This chain's CDR3 is CASSLLGLHYEQYF. The CDR3 DNA follows: TGTGCCAGCAGCCTCTTAGGACTTCACTACGAGCAGTACTTC.

The chain couples TRBV5-1 to TRBJ2-3; D gene ambiguous. Per germline, CDR1 SGHRS and CDR2 YFSETQ. Deletions cut 4 bases from V and 2 bases from J, with 11 bases between. This CDR3 comprises 14 residues. CDR3 DNA sequence: TGCGCCAGCAGCCCCGACACTACCACAGATACGCAGTATTTT. Translation: CASSPDTTTDTQYF.

In this sample, this clone turned up once. J is TRBJ1-3 and V is TRBV11-2; D gene unclear. The CDR3 is 15 residues long. Germline V CDR1 and CDR2: SGHAT, FQNNGV. Trimming cost V 1 base and J 0 bases, with 7 bases left between them. The CDR3 protein is CASSLGPISGNTIYF. The CDR3 nucleotides are TGTGCCAGCAGCTTAGGTCCGATCTCTGGAAACACCATATATTTT.